Shown below are 5 T cell receptor beta chains from a single sample sequenced in a study of identical twins. TCRdb reprocessed the 5' RACE reads with MiXCR, giving one entry per CDR3 protein. Among about 720,000 distinct CDR3 sequences listed, over 8.5% were seen once. These sequences were also reported in another study, on yellow fever vaccine responses in identical twins.

Specimen: PBMCs. The receptors were sampled from a woman under 30 in good health.

The V and J genes are TRBV15 and TRBJ2-1; weak D call: TRBD1 (5 bases). CDR3 length: 12 residues. V lost 3 bases and J 6 bases, leaving 6 bases between the germline ends. The germline CDR1 and CDR2 sequences are LNHNV and YYDKDF (reference sequence). CDR3: CATSSTGNEQFF. The CDR3 nucleotides read TGTGCCACCAGCAGTACAGGCAATGAGCAGTTCTTC.

This clonotype appeared a few times. This chain links TRBV30 with TRBJ1-5, with 8 bases fitting TRBD1. Trimming at V came to 0 bases and at J to 6 bases, leaving 4 bases not matched to a gene. The CDR3 covers 14 residues. Germline loops: CDR1 GTSNPN, CDR2 SVGIG (reference sequence). The chain's CDR3 is CAWSVTGGRQPQHF. The CDR3, as DNA: TGTGCCTGGAGTGTAACAGGGGGTCGTCAGCCCCAGCATTTT.

This clonotype was recorded a few times. The V gene is TRBV27, the J gene TRBJ2-2, with TRBD1 identical over 10 bases. This CDR3 comprises 17 residues. The V and J ends lost 3 bases and 3 bases, in that order; junction bases with no gene match: 7. The germline CDR1 and CDR2 sequences are MNHEY and SMNVEV (reference sequence). CDR3 DNA sequence: TGTGCCAGCAGTTTGGAGACAGGGGGCTTGGACACCGGGGAGCTGTTTTTT. This codes for CASSLETGGLDTGELFF.

This clonotype has more than one count but fewer than ten. The rearrangement uses TRBV4-3 and TRBJ2-7, with no clear D. CDR3 length equals 14 residues. V was shortened by 0 bases and J by 3 bases, with 9 bases between the two germline ends. CDR1 is LGHNA, CDR2 YSLEER, per germline. The CDR3 is CASSQETEYYEQYF. The CDR3 DNA follows: TGCGCCAGCAGCCAAGAAACCGAATACTACGAGCAGTACTTC.

In its sample, this clonotype was seen many times. The DNA of the CDR3 is TGTGCCATCAGTGAGTCGGAGACCCAGTACTTC. Protein sequence: CAISESETQYF. The chain employs TRBV10-3 and TRBJ2-5; D is unresolved. Trimming cost V 0 bases and J 5 bases, with 1 base left between them. The CDR3 is 11 amino acids. In germline, CDR1 is ENHRY, CDR2 SYGVKD.